This T cell receptor beta chain is from a study of blood T cell repertoires in COVID-19. From germline, CDR1 is MDHEN and CDR2 SYDVKM. The CDR3 extends over 16 amino acids. Deletions cut 7 bases from V and 0 bases from J, with 15 bases between. Under the authors' procedure: Reference gene primer amplification gave nucleated cell count estimates. The repertoire was sequenced with immunoSEQ multiplex PCR; TCRdb's copy has only in-frame clones and lacks some. The D gene and trimming were derived from the DNA, and the V and J assignments and clone size from that table. Found here are tens of thousands of clones, about four fifths of them singletons; the top ten hold about 40%.

This sequence joins TRBV28 and TRBJ1-4; no reliable D call. Sequencing was performed on peripheral blood. This receptor was taken from a man older than 75 with active or convalescent COVID-19. The CDR3 reads CASISRGVATNEKLFF. CDR3 nucleotide sequence: TGTGCCAGCATCTCCCGGGGTGTTGCAACTAATGAAAAACTGTTTTTT. The whole variable domain, filled in from reference TRBV28 and TRBJ1-4, reads DVKVTQSSRYLVKRTGEKVFLECVQDMDHENMFWYRQDPGLGLRLIYFSYDVKMKEKGDIPEGYSVSREKKERFSLILESASTNQTSMYLCASISRGVATNEKLFFGSGTQLSVL.